This T cell receptor (beta chain) was identified in a study of T-cell reconstitution after alpha-beta-depleted transplantation in children. This CDR3 spans 14 amino acids. CDR1 and CDR2 from the germline V gene are SGHTA and FQGNSA. The ends were cut back, 2 bases at V and 4 bases at J, with 9 bases in the middle. The table lists this clonotype with many counts. Molecular barcoding with unique molecular identifiers was used for the TCRbeta library. MiXCR was run by TCRdb on the PCR reads, yielding one entry per CDR3 protein. The repertoire holds 190,000 or so distinct CDR3 sequences, with approximately 7% as singletons.

Sequencing used PBMCs from the stem cell graft donor, obtained from the stem cell graft. The rearrangement links TRBV7-2 to TRBJ1-3; no reliable D call. The source is a human donor who donated a stem cell graft to a child with Wiskott-Aldrich syndrome. The CDR3 DNA sequence: TGTGCCAGCAGCTTAACGGGGTACGGAAACACCATATATTTT. Translated, it gives CASSLTGYGNTIYF.